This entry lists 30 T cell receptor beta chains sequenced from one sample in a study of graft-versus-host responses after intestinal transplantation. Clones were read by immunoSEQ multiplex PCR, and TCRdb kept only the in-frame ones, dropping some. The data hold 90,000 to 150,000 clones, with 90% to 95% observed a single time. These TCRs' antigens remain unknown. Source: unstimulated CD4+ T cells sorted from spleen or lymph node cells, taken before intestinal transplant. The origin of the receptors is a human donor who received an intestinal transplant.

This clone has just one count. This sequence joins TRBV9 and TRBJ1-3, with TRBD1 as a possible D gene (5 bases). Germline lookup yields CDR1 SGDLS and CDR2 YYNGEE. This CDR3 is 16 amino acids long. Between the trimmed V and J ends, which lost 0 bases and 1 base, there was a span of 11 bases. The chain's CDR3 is CASSVGAGISGNTIYF. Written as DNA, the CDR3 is TGTGCCAGCAGCGTAGGGGCAGGGATTTCTGGAAACACCATATATTTT.

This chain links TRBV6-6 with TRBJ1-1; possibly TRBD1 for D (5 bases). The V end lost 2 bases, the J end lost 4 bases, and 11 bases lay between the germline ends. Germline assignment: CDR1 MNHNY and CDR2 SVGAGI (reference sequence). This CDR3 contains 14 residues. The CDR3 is CASSYPRGVTEAFF. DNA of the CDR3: TGTGCCAGCAGTTACCCTCGGGGGGTCACTGAAGCTTTCTTT.

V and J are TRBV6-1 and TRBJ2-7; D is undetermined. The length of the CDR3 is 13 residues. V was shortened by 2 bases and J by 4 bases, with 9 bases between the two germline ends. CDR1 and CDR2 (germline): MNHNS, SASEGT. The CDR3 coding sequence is TGTGCCAGCAGTGAACTGATGGGGTACGAGCAGTACTTC. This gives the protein CASSELMGYEQYF.

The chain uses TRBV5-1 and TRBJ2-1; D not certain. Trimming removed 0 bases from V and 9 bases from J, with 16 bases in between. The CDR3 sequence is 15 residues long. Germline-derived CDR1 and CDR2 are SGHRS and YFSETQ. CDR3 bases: TGCGCCAGCAGCTTGGCACAAGGAACCTCCGGTGAGCAGTTCTTC. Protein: CASSLAQGTSGEQFF.

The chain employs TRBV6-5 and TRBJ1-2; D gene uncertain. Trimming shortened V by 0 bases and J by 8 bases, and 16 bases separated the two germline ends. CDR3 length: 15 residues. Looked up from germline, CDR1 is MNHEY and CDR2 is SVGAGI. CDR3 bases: TGTGCCAGCAGTTACTCCTGGACGGGAATAATAGGCTACACCTTC. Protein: CASSYSWTGIIGYTF.

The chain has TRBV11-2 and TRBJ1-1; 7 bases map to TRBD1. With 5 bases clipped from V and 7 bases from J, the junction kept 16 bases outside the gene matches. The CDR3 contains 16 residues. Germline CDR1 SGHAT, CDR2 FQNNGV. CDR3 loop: CASSPGMPTGKVEAFF. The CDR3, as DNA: TGTGCCAGCAGCCCCGGGATGCCGACAGGGAAAGTTGAAGCTTTCTTT.

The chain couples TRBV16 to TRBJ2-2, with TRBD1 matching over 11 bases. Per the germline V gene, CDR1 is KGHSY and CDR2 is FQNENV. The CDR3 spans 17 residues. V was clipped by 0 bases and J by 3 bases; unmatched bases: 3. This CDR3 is CASSQSLGQGDTGELFF. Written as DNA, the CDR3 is TGTGCCAGCAGCCAATCGCTGGGACAGGGGGACACCGGGGAGCTGTTTTTT. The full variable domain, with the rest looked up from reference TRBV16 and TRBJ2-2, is GEEVAQTPKHLVRGEGQKAKLYCAPIKGHSYVFWYQQVLKNEFKFLISFQNENVFDETGMPKERFSAKCLPNSPCSLEIQATKLEDSAVYFCASSQSLGQGDTGELFFGEGSRLTVL.

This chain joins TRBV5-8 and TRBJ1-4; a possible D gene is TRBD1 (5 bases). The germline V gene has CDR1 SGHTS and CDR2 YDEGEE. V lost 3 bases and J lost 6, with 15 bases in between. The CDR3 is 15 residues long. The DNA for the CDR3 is TGTGCCAGCAGCTCGGGACGTACTTGGGATGAAAAACTGTTTTTT. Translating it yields CASSSGRTWDEKLFF.

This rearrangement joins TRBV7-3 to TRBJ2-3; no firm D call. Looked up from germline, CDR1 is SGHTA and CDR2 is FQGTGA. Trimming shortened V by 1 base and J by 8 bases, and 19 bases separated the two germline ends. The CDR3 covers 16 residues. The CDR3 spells CASSLMGGSGIGTQYF. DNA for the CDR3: TGTGCCAGCAGCTTAATGGGTGGTTCCGGTATCGGTACGCAGTATTTT.

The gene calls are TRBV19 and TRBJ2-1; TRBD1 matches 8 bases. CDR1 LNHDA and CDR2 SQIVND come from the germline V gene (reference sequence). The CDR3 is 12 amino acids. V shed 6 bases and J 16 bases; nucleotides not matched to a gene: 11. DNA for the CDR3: TGTGCCAGTAGCCGACACCGGGACAGGTTTTTCTTC. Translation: CASSRHRDRFFF.

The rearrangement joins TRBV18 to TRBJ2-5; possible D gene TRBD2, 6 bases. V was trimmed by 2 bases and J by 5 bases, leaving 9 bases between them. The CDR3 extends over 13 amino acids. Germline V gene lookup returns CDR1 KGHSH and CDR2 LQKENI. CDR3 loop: CASSPAGLETQYF. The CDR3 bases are TGTGCCAGCTCACCAGCGGGGTTGGAGACCCAGTACTTC. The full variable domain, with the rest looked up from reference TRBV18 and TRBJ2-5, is NAGVMQNPRHLVRRRGQEARLRCSPMKGHSHVYWYRQLPEEGLKFMVYLQKENIIDESGMPKERFSAEFPKEGPSILRIQQVVRGDSAAYFCASSPAGLETQYFGPGTRLLVL.

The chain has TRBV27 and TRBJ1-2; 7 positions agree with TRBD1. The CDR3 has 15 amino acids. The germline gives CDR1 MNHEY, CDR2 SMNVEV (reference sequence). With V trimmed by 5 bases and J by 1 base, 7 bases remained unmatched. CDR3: CASSPRTGGNYGYTF. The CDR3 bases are TGTGCCAGCAGTCCACGGACAGGAGGTAACTATGGCTACACCTTC.

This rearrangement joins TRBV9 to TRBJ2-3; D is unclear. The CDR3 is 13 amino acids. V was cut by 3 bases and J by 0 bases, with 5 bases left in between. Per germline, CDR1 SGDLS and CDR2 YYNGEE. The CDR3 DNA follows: TGTGCCAGCAGCGGGGCGAGCACAGATACGCAGTATTTT. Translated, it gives CASSGASTDTQYF.

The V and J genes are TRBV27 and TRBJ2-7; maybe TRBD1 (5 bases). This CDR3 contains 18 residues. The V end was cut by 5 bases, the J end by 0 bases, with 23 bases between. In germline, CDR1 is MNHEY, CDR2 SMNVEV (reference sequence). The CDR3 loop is CASSRVSYPGMVSYEQYF. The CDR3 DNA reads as TGTGCCAGCAGTAGAGTATCCTATCCAGGGATGGTCTCCTACGAGCAGTACTTC.

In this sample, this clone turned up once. The CDR3 sequence is CASTAGGTGGFNGYTF. The CDR3, as DNA: TGTGCCAGCACCGCGGGAGGGACAGGGGGCTTCAATGGCTACACCTTC. The gene calls are TRBV2 and TRBJ1-2; 12 nucleotides match TRBD1. This CDR3 comprises 16 residues. Germline V CDR1 and CDR2: SNHLY, FYNNEI. V was pared by 7 bases and J by 6 bases, with 12 bases of the junction left unmatched.

As DNA, the CDR3 is TGTACTGATGATCGTTATTGGCGGGAGGGAAATTACAATGAGCAGTTCTTC. The encoded protein is CTDDRYWREGNYNEQFF. The gene calls are TRBV27 and TRBJ2-1; 9 bases are a match to TRBD2. This CDR3 has 17 residues. CDR1 is MNHEY and CDR2 is SMNVEV in the germline V gene (reference sequence).

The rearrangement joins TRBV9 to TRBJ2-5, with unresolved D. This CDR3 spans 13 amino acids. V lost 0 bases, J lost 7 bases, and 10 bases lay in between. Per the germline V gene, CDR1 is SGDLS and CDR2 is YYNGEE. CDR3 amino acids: CASSVGTAGTQYF. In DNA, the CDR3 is TGTGCCAGCAGCGTAGGGACCGCCGGGACCCAGTACTTC.

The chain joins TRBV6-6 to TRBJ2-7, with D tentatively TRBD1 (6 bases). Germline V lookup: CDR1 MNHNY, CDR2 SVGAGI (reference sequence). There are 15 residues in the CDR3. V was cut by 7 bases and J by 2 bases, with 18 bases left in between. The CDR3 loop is CASIPYQGRTYEQYF. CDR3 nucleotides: TGTGCCAGCATCCCTTACCAGGGGAGAACCTACGAGCAGTACTTC.

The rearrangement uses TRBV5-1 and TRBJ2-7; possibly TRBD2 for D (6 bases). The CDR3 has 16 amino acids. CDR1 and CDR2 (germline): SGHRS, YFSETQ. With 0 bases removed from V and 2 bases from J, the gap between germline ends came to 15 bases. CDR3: CASSLGQRVSTYEQYF. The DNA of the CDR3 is TGCGCCAGCAGCTTGGGACAGCGGGTCAGCACCTACGAGCAGTACTTC.

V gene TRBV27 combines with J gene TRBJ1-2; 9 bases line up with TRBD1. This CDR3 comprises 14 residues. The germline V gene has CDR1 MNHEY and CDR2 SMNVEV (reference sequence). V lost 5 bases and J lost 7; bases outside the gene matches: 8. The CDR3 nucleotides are TGTGCCAGCAGTCCCTTAACAGGGGGCGGTGGCTACACCTTC. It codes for CASSPLTGGGGYTF.

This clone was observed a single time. As DNA, the CDR3 is TGTGCCAGCAGTTACACCGGGACAGGGTTGAAACTGTTTTTT. This encodes CASSYTGTGLKLFF. The chain couples TRBV6-5 to TRBJ1-4; TRBD1 aligns across 9 bases. The V gene's germline CDR1 is MNHEY and CDR2 SVGAGI. The CDR3 is made up of 14 amino acids. Losses at the gene ends were 2 bases for V and 11 bases for J; bases not matched to a gene: 6.

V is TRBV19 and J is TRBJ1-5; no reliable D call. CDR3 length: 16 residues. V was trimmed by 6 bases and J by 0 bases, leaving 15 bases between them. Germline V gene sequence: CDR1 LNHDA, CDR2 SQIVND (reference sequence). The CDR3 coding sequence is TGTGCCAGTAGATTAGGAGGGCAGCTTAGCAATCAGCCCCAGCATTTT. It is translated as CASRLGGQLSNQPQHF. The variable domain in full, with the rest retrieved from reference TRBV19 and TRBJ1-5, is DGGITQSPKYLFRKEGQNVTLSCEQNLNHDAMYWYRQDPGQGLRLIYYSQIVNDFQKGDIAEGYSVSREKKESFPLTVTSAQKNPTAFYLCASRLGGQLSNQPQHFGDGTRLSIL.

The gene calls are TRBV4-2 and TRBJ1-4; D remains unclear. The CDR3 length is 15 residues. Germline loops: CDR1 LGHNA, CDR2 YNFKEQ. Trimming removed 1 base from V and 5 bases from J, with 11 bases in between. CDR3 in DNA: TGTGCCAGCAGCCAAGGCACCGCCGAGAATGAAAAACTGTTTTTT. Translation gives CASSQGTAENEKLFF.

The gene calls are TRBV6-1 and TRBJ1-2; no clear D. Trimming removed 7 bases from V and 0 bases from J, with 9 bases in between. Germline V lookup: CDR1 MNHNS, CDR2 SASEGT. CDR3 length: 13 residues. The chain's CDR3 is CASTTGANYGYTF. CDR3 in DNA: TGTGCCAGCACCACGGGTGCTAACTATGGCTACACCTTC.

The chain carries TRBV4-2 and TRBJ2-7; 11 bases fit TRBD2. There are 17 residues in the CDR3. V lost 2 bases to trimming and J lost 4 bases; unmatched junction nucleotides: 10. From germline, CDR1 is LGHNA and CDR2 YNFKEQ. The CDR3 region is CASSQLGLADFGYEQYF. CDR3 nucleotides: TGTGCCAGCAGCCAATTGGGACTAGCGGACTTTGGGTACGAGCAGTACTTC.

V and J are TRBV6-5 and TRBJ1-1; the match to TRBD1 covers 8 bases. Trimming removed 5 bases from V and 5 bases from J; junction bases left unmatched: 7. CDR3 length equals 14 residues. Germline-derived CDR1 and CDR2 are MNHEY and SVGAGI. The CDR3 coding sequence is TGTGCCAGCAGTCGGACAGGGTATAGGACTGAAGCTTTCTTT. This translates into CASSRTGYRTEAFF.

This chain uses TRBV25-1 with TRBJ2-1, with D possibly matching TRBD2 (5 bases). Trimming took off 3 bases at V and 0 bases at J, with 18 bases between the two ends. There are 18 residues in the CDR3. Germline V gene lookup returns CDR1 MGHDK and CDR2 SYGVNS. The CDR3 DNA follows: TGTGCCAGCAGTGAGTTAGGGTTCGGGGTTCCCTCCTACAATGAGCAGTTCTTC. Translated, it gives CASSELGFGVPSYNEQFF.

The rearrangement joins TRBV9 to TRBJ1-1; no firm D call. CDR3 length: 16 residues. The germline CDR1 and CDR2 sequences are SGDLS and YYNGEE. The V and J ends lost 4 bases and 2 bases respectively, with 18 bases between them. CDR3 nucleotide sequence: TGTGCCAGCAGCCCACGACAAGGGATAGCCAACACTGAAGCTTTCTTT. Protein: CASSPRQGIANTEAFF.

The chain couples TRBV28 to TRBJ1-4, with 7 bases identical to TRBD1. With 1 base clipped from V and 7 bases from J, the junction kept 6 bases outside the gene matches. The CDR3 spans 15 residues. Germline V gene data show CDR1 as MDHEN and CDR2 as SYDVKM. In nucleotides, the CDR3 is TGTGCCAGCAGTTTATCCCAGGGGGGGGGTGAAAAACTGTTTTTT. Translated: CASSLSQGGGEKLFF. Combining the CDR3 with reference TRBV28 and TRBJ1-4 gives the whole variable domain DVKVTQSSRYLVKRTGEKVFLECVQDMDHENMFWYRQDPGLGLRLIYFSYDVKMKEKGDIPEGYSVSREKKERFSLILESASTNQTSMYLCASSLSQGGGEKLFFGSGTQLSVL.

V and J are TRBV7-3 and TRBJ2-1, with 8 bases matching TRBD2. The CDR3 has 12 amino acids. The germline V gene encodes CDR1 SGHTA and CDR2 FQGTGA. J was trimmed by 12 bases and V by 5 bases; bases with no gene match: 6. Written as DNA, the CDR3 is TGTGCCAGCAGCCAGTCTAGCGGGCTGCAGTTCTTC. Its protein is CASSQSSGLQFF.